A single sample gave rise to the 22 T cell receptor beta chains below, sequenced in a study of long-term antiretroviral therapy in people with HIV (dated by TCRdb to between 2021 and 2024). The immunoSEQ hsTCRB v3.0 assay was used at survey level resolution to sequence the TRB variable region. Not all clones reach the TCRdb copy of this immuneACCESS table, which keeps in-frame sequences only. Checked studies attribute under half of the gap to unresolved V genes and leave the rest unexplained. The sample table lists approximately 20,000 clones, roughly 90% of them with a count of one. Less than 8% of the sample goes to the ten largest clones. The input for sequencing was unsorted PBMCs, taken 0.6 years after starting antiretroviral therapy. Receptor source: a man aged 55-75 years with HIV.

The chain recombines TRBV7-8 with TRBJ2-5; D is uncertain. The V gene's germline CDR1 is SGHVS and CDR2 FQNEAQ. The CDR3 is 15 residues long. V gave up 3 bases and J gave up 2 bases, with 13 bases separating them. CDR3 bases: TGTGCCAGCAGCTTGGTTGCCCCCCCACAAGAGACCCAGTACTTC. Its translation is CASSLVAPPQETQYF.

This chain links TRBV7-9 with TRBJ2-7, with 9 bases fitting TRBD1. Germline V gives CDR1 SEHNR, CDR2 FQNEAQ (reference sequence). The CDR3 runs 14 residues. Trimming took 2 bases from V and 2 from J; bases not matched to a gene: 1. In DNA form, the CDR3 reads TGTGCCAGCAGCTTATGGGACAGGGCCTACGAGCAGTACTTC. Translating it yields CASSLWDRAYEQYF.

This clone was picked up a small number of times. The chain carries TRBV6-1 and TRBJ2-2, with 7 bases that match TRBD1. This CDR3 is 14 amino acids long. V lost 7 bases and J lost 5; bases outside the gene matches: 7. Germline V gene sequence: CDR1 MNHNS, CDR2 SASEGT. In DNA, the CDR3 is TGTGCCAGCACCGGGACAGCAGAGACCGGGGAGCTGTTTTTT. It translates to CASTGTAETGELFF.

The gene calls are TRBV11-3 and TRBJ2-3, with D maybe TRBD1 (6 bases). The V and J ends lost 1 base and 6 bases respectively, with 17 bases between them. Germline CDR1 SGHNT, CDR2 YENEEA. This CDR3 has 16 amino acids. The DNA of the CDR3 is TGTGCCAGCAGCTTAGGAAGGGGGTGGGTTGGGGATACGCAGTATTTT. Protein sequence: CASSLGRGWVGDTQYF.

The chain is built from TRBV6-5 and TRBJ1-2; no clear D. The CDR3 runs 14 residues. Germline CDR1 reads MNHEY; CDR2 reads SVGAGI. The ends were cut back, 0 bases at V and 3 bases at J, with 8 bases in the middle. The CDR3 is CASSYSSTYYGYTF. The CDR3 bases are TGTGCCAGCAGTTACTCGTCTACCTACTATGGCTACACCTTC.

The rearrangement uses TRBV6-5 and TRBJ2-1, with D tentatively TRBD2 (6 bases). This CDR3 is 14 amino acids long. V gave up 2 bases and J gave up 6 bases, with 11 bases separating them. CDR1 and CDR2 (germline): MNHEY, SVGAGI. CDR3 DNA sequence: TGTGCCAGCAGTTACAAGGGACTTCGCAATGAGCAGTTCTTC. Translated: CASSYKGLRNEQFF.

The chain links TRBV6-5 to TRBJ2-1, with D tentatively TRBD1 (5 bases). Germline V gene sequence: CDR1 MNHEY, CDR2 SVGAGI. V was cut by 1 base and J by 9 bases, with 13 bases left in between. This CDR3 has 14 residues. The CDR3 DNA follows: TGTGCCAGCAGTTACTTAGGGGCGTGGGGTGAGCAGTTCTTC. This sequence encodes CASSYLGAWGEQFF.

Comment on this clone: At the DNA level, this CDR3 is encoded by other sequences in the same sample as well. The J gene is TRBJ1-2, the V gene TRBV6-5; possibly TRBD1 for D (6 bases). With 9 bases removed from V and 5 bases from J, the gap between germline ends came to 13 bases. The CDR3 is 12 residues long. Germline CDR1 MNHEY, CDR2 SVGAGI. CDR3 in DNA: TGTGCCAGTTGGACAGCAGATTATGGCTACACCTTC. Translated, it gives CASWTADYGYTF.

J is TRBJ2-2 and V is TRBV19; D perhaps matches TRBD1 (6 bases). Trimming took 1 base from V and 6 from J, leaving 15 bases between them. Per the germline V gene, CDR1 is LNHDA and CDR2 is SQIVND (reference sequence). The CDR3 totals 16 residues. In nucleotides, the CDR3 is TGTGCCAGTAGTATAGTGGCTGCAGGGGACGCCGGGGAGCTGTTTTTT. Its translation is CASSIVAAGDAGELFF.

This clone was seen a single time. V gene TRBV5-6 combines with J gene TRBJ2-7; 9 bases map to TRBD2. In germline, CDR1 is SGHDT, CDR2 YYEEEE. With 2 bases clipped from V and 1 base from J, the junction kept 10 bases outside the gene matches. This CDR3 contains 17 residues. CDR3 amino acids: CASSFGVGLARSYEQYF. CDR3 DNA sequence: TGTGCCAGCAGCTTCGGAGTAGGACTAGCGCGTTCCTACGAGCAGTACTTC. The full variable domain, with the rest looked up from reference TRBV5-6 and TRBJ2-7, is DAGVTQSPTHLIKTRGQQVTLRCSPKSGHDTVSWYQQALGQGPQFIFQYYEEEERQRGNFPDRFSGHQFPNYSSELNVNALLLGDSALYLCASSFGVGLARSYEQYFGPGTRLTVT.

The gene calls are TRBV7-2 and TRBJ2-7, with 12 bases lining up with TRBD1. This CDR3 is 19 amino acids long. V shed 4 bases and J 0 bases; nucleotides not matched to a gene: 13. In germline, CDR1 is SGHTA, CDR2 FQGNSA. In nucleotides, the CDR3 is TGTGCCAGCAGCTCACCGGGACAGGGGGCGGAGGGTAGCTCCTACGAGCAGTACTTC. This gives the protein CASSSPGQGAEGSSYEQYF.

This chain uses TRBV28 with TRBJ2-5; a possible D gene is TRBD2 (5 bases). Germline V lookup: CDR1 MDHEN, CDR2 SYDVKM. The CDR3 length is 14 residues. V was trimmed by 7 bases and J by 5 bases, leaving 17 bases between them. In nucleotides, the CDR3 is TGTGCCAGCAATCGAGAGGGAACGTATGAGACCCAGTACTTC. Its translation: CASNREGTYETQYF.

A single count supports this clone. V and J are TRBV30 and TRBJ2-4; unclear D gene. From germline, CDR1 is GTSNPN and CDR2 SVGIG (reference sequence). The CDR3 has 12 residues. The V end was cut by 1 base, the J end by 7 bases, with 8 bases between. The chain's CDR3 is CAWSAGYNIQYF. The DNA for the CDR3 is TGTGCCTGGAGTGCTGGGTACAACATTCAGTACTTC.

CDR3 coding DNA: TGTGCCAGCTCACCACCTTCCCGACAGCAGGGTTCACCCCTCCACTTT. Translating it yields CASSPPSRQQGSPLHF. V is TRBV18 and J is TRBJ1-6, with D possibly matching TRBD1 (5 bases). The CDR3 extends over 16 amino acids. Germline lookup yields CDR1 KGHSH and CDR2 LQKENI. The V and J ends lost 0 bases and 9 bases respectively, with 15 bases between them.

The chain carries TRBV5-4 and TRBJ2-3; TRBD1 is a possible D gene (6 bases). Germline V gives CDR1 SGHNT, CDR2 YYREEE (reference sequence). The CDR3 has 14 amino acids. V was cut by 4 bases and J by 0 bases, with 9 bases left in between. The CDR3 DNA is TGTGCCAGCAGCCCCCAGGGGAGCACAGATACGCAGTATTTT. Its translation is CASSPQGSTDTQYF.

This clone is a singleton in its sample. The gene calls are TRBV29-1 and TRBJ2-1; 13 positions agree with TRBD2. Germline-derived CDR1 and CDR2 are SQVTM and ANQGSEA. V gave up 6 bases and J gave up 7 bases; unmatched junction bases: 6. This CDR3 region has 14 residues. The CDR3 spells CSVVTSGGGNEQFF. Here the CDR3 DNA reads TGCAGCGTGGTTACTAGCGGGGGGGGGAATGAGCAGTTCTTC.

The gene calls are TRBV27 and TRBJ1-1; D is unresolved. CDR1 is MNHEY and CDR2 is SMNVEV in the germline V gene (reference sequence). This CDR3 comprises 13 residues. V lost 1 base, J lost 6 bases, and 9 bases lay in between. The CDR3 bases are TGTGCCAGCAGTTTATTAGCAGGAGCTGAAGCTTTCTTT. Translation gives CASSLLAGAEAFF.

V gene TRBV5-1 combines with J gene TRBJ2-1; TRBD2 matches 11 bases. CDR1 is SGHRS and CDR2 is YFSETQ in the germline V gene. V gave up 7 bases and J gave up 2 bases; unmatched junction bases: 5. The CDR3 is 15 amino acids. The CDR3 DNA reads TGCGCCAGCGGTACTAGCGGGAGCCCCTACAATGAGCAGTTCTTC. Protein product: CASGTSGSPYNEQFF.

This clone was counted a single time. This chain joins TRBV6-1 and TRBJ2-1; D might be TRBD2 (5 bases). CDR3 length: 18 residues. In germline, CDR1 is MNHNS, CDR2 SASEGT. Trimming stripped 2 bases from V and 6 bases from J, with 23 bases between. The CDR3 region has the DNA TGTGCCAGCAGTGAATTAGAGGGCCGGCTAGCAGTCGGCAATGAGCAGTTCTTC. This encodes CASSELEGRLAVGNEQFF.

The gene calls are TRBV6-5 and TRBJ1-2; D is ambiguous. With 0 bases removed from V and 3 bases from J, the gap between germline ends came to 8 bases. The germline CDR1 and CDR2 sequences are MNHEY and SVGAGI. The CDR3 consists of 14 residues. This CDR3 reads CASSYSIAYYGYTF. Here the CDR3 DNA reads TGTGCCAGCAGTTACTCGATCGCTTACTATGGCTACACCTTC.

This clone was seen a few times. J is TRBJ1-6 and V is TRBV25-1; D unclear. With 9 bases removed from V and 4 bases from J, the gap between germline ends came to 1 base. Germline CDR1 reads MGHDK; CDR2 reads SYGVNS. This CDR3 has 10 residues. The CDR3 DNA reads TGTGCCAGTTATAATTCACCCCTCCACTTT. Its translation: CASYNSPLHF.

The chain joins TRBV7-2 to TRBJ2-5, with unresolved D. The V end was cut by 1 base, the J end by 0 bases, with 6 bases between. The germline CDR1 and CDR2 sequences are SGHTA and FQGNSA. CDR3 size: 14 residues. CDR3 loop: CASSLGPNQETQYF. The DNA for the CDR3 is TGTGCCAGCAGCTTAGGTCCGAACCAAGAGACCCAGTACTTC.